This T cell receptor (beta chain) was observed in a study of blood T cell repertoires in COVID-19. Profiled with immunoSEQ multiplex PCR; TCRdb holds only in-frame clones, not every one. The sample consists of some 300,000 clones, around nine tenths of them appearing once. The sequencing input was peripheral blood. The source is a man between 65 and 85 years old with acute or convalescent COVID-19.

The CDR3 DNA reads TGTGCCAGCAGCCGGACTAGCGGGATATCCTACAATGAGCAGTTCTTC. It codes for CASSRTSGISYNEQFF. The rearrangement uses TRBV5-6 and TRBJ2-1; 12 bases map to TRBD2. With V trimmed by 4 bases and J by 1 base, 3 bases remained unmatched. Germline-derived CDR1 and CDR2 are SGHDT and YYEEEE. The CDR3 is made up of 16 amino acids.